This T cell receptor (beta chain) derives from a study of T-cell reconstitution after alpha-beta-depleted transplantation in children. General study points: About two months after transplant, alpha-beta T cells reportedly came from several hundred expanded graft clones. Some patients showed high day-60 TCRbeta diversity, which derived from surviving recipient T cells and thymic progenitors. Hyperexpanded clones declined; after one year, newly produced T cells mostly supplied diversity.

Trimming cost V 1 base and J 3 bases, with 5 bases left between them. The CDR3 sequence is 14 residues long. Per germline, CDR1 KGHDR and CDR2 SFDVKD. This clonotype was picked up a small number of times. Its specificity is not known. Preparation of the TCRbeta library was carried out with unique molecular identifiers. TCRdb processed the PCR reads anew with MiXCR; each CDR3 protein has one entry. Of about 300,000 distinct CDR3 sequences in the sample, roughly a tenth were seen once. Here the sequenced sample was PBMCs, taken before TCRalphabeta/CD19-depleted stem cell transplant. V usage is TRBV24-1 and J usage is TRBJ2-2; D is undetermined. The receptor was isolated from a boy less than two years old with acute myeloid leukemia, due to receive a stem cell transplant. For the CDR3, the DNA is TGTGCCACCAGTGATTTCAAGGACACCGGGGAGCTGTTTTTT. Translating it yields CATSDFKDTGELFF.